The 26 T cell receptor beta chains presented below share a single source sample, sequenced in a study of blood T cell repertoires in COVID-19. TCRdb's copy holds only in-frame clones and misses some; the assay was immunoSEQ multiplex PCR. This table has 130,000 to 150,000 clones, about 80% appearing once. The sequenced sample was peripheral blood. The receptors stem from a human donor in a cohort sampled during active COVID-19.

This rearrangement joins TRBV7-9 to TRBJ1-1; D unresolved. The ends were cut back, 1 base at V and 5 bases at J, with 5 bases in the middle. The CDR3 has 12 residues. CDR1 is SEHNR, CDR2 FQNEAQ, per germline (reference sequence). In DNA, the CDR3 is TGTGCCAGCAGCTTAGAGCTTACTGAAGCTTTCTTT. This encodes CASSLELTEAFF.

The J gene is TRBJ1-5, the V gene TRBV7-9; D remains ambiguous. Germline V CDR1 and CDR2: SEHNR, FQNEAQ (reference sequence). V dropped 3 bases and J dropped 4 bases, with 7 bases sitting between them. There are 13 residues in the CDR3. This chain's CDR3 is CASSFSWNQPQHF. DNA of the CDR3: TGTGCCAGCAGCTTTAGCTGGAATCAGCCCCAGCATTTT.

The CDR3 spells CAQRRTSGANVLTF. In DNA form, the CDR3 reads TGTGCCCAGAGGAGGACCTCTGGGGCCAACGTCCTGACTTTC. The chain combines TRBV14 with TRBJ2-6, with D possibly being TRBD2 (5 bases). CDR1 is SGHDN, CDR2 FVKESK, per germline. V was cut by 11 bases and J by 0 bases, with 11 bases left in between. There are 14 residues in the CDR3.

The chain carries TRBV5-1 and TRBJ1-1, with a tentative D call TRBD1 (5 bases). The germline V gene encodes CDR1 SGHRS and CDR2 YFSETQ. The CDR3 sequence is 14 residues long. Trimming pared 2 bases from V and 5 bases from J, leaving 13 bases between. The CDR3 reads CASSFGGVGTEAFF. The CDR3 coding sequence is TGCGCCAGCAGCTTCGGAGGGGTAGGGACTGAAGCTTTCTTT.

The rearrangement uses TRBV25-1 and TRBJ1-6; 8 bases are shared with TRBD1. CDR1 is MGHDK, CDR2 SYGVNS, per germline. The CDR3 runs to 15 residues. V was clipped by 5 bases and J by 4 bases; unmatched bases: 4. As DNA, the CDR3 is TGTGCCAGCAGTCCCAACAGGGGGTATAATTCACCCCTCCACTTT. Amino acids: CASSPNRGYNSPLHF.

The chain joins TRBV15 to TRBJ1-1; D is unclear. V lost 0 bases and J 4 bases, leaving 9 bases between the germline ends. The CDR3 extends over 14 amino acids. CDR1 LNHNV and CDR2 YYDKDF come from the germline V gene (reference sequence). DNA for the CDR3: TGTGCCACCAGCAGAGATCTGCGGGTCACTGAAGCTTTCTTT. This codes for CATSRDLRVTEAFF.

Only a few counts were recorded for this clone. The CDR3 DNA follows: TGTGCCTGGAGTGCCGGGACAGGAGGAAACACTGAAGCTTTCTTT. It specifies CAWSAGTGGNTEAFF. V gene TRBV30 combines with J gene TRBJ1-1; TRBD1 matches at 8 bases. Germline CDR1 GTSNPN, CDR2 SVGIG (reference sequence). The junction had 6 bases not matched to a gene; V was cut back by 1 base and J by 2 bases. The CDR3 contains 15 residues.

A few counts support this clone. This chain uses TRBV4-2 with TRBJ1-4, with unresolved D. Germline V gives CDR1 LGHNA, CDR2 YNFKEQ. V lost 0 bases to trimming and J lost 5 bases, with 13 bases between them. This CDR3 spans 16 amino acids. The CDR3 is CASSQDAAGGNEKLFF. The CDR3, as DNA: TGTGCCAGCAGCCAAGATGCAGCAGGAGGAAATGAAAAACTGTTTTTT.

V is TRBV6-5 and J is TRBJ2-2; a possible D gene is TRBD1 (6 bases). CDR3 size: 14 residues. From germline, CDR1 is MNHEY and CDR2 SVGAGI. The V gene lost 7 bases and the J gene lost 6 bases, with 15 bases spanning the gap. CDR3 amino acids: CASKQGPKSGELFF. The CDR3 DNA reads as TGTGCCAGCAAACAGGGTCCGAAATCCGGGGAGCTGTTTTTT.

V gene TRBV19 combines with J gene TRBJ2-1; D may be TRBD1 (5 bases). Germline-derived CDR1 and CDR2 are LNHDA and SQIVND (reference sequence). This CDR3 comprises 13 residues. The V end lost 5 bases, the J end lost 5 bases, and 10 bases lay between the germline ends. The DNA for the CDR3 is TGTGCCAGTAGTCACAGGAAGGACAATGAGCAGTTCTTC. Protein: CASSHRKDNEQFF. Using reference TRBV19 and TRBJ2-1 for the parts outside the CDR3, the full variable domain is DGGITQSPKYLFRKEGQNVTLSCEQNLNHDAMYWYRQDPGQGLRLIYYSQIVNDFQKGDIAEGYSVSREKKESFPLTVTSAQKNPTAFYLCASSHRKDNEQFFGPGTRLTVL.

The genes are TRBV5-1 and TRBJ1-4, with TRBD1 identical over 7 bases. This CDR3 spans 16 amino acids. Looked up from germline, CDR1 is SGHRS and CDR2 is YFSETQ. With V trimmed by 5 bases and J by 4 bases, 11 bases remained unmatched. DNA of the CDR3: TGCGCCAGCAGATCCACACCGGGACAGATTAATGAAAAACTGTTTTTT. Encoded protein: CASRSTPGQINEKLFF.

This chain joins TRBV19 and TRBJ2-3; 8 bases are a match to TRBD1. CDR1 and CDR2 from the germline V gene are LNHDA and SQIVND (reference sequence). The CDR3 spans 15 residues. Trimming removed 9 bases from V and 3 bases from J; junction bases left unmatched: 11. In DNA, the CDR3 is TGTGCCAGCGCGGAGACAGGGGTTTTAACAGATACGCAGTATTTT. Translating it yields CASAETGVLTDTQYF.

The rearrangement uses TRBV7-2 and TRBJ2-7, with D possibly TRBD2 on 6 matching bases. The V end was cut by 4 bases, the J end by 1 base, with 14 bases between. The germline V gene encodes CDR1 SGHTA and CDR2 FQGNSA. This CDR3 is 15 amino acids long. For the CDR3, the DNA is TGTGCCAGCAGCTCCGGGACTTTATCATCCTACGAGCAGTACTTC. Translation gives CASSSGTLSSYEQYF.

In its sample, this clone was seen a few times. V is TRBV6-2 or TRBV6-3 and J is TRBJ1-6, with D tentatively TRBD1 (5 bases). This CDR3 has 15 residues. The germline gives CDR1 MNHEY, CDR2 SVGEGT. V was shortened by 0 bases and J by 8 bases, with 11 bases between the two germline ends. The CDR3 region has the DNA TGTGCCAGCAGTTACTCCCAGGGAATCTATTCACCCCTCCACTTT. Amino acids: CASSYSQGIYSPLHF.

V is TRBV15 and J is TRBJ2-2; 7 bases line up with TRBD2. Unmatched junction bases numbered 20, after V lost 5 bases and J lost 8 bases. This CDR3 has 18 amino acids. CDR1 and CDR2 (germline): LNHNV, YYDKDF (reference sequence). Written as DNA, the CDR3 is TGTGCCACCAGCGAGGGGTATCCCAGCGGGGTCTTAGGGGGGGAGCTGTTTTTT. Its protein is CATSEGYPSGVLGGELFF.

The CDR3 region has the DNA TGTGCCAGCAGTGAAATACGACAGGGGGCTGACGAGCAGTACTTC. This sequence encodes CASSEIRQGADEQYF. The chain recombines TRBV6-1 with TRBJ2-7, with 10 positions matching TRBD1. The CDR3 contains 15 residues. CDR1 is MNHNS, CDR2 SASEGT, per germline. V shed 2 bases, J shed 5 bases, and the junction held 6 bases outside the gene matches.

This chain connects TRBV9 to TRBJ1-1; 7 bases fit TRBD1. CDR3 length equals 13 residues. Germline CDR1 is SGDLS and CDR2 is YYNGEE. Trimming took 4 bases from V and 4 from J; bases not matched to a gene: 4. CDR3 in amino acids: CASSSSGGTEAFF. As DNA, the CDR3 is TGTGCCAGCAGCTCTTCAGGGGGCACTGAAGCTTTCTTT.

V is TRBV19 and J is TRBJ2-7; 10 nucleotides match TRBD1. The J segment lost 3 bases and the V segment lost 7 bases, leaving 6 bases of the junction unmatched. Germline V lookup: CDR1 LNHDA, CDR2 SQIVND (reference sequence). CDR3 length: 14 amino acids. Here the CDR3 reads CASNSGTGDYEQYF. The CDR3 nucleotides are TGTGCCAGTAACTCCGGGACAGGGGACTACGAGCAGTACTTC.

The V gene is TRBV5-1, the J gene TRBJ1-6; 8 positions agree with TRBD1. V was pared by 5 bases and J by 1 base, with 8 bases of the junction left unmatched. Germline V lookup: CDR1 SGHRS, CDR2 YFSETQ. The CDR3 spans 17 residues. The CDR3 loop is CASRNTGGGSYNSPLHF. CDR3 coding DNA: TGCGCCAGCAGAAATACAGGGGGAGGGTCCTATAATTCACCCCTCCACTTT.

The chain uses TRBV7-2 and TRBJ2-5; D remains unclear. There are 12 residues in the CDR3. Germline lookup yields CDR1 SGHTA and CDR2 FQGNSA. Trimming took 2 bases from V and 2 from J, leaving 3 bases between them. The CDR3 DNA follows: TGTGCCAGCAGCTTACAACAAGAGACCCAGTACTTC. Translated: CASSLQQETQYF.

With respect to this clone: This same CDR3 is encoded by further DNA sequences in the sample. The V and J genes are TRBV28 and TRBJ1-2; D gene uncertain. CDR1 and CDR2 from the germline V gene are MDHEN and SYDVKM. The CDR3 consists of 13 residues. The V end lost 3 bases, the J end lost 1 base, and 6 bases lay between the germline ends. This CDR3 reads CASSFRGNYGYTF. The CDR3, as DNA: TGTGCCAGCAGTTTTCGGGGTAACTATGGCTACACCTTC.

The chain recombines TRBV5-1 with TRBJ2-7, with 8 positions matching TRBD2. The CDR3 contains 16 residues. J gave up 3 bases and V 4 bases, and 12 bases lay outside the gene matches. Per germline, CDR1 SGHRS and CDR2 YFSETQ. CDR3 DNA sequence: TGCGCCAGCAGCAAAAAGGCGGGGGGAGATTTCTACGAGCAGTACTTC. Translated: CASSKKAGGDFYEQYF.

The chain couples TRBV5-6 to TRBJ2-2, with 12 bases fitting TRBD1. This CDR3 has 16 amino acids. Germline-derived CDR1 and CDR2 are SGHDT and YYEEEE. The trim removed 4 bases at V and 7 bases at J, leaving 8 bases unmatched. CDR3 nucleotide sequence: TGTGCCAGCAGCCTGGGACAGGGGGCGCCCGGCGGGGAGCTGTTTTTT. Encoded protein: CASSLGQGAPGGELFF.

The rearrangement links TRBV27 to TRBJ2-5; TRBD1 matches at 8 bases. The CDR3 is made up of 14 amino acids. Trimming cost V 4 bases and J 7 bases; bases outside gene matches: 8. The germline V gene has CDR1 MNHEY and CDR2 SMNVEV (reference sequence). The DNA for the CDR3 is TGTGCCAGCAGTTCGACGGACAGGGACGTGACCCAGTACTTC. Residues: CASSSTDRDVTQYF.

The chain carries TRBV14 and TRBJ1-5; D gene unclear. V lost 1 base and J 0 bases, leaving 13 bases between the germline ends. Germline V gives CDR1 SGHDN, CDR2 FVKESK. The CDR3 contains 17 residues. Here the CDR3 reads CASSQVREGYSNQPQHF. The CDR3 DNA follows: TGTGCCAGCAGCCAAGTCCGCGAGGGATATAGCAATCAGCCCCAGCATTTT.

The chain links TRBV6-5 to TRBJ1-2; D is uncertain. Germline-derived CDR1 and CDR2 are MNHEY and SVGAGI. Trimming left V 5 bases short and J 4 bases short, with 14 bases between. The CDR3 covers 14 residues. CDR3 in amino acids: CASSLETWSYGYTF. CDR3 bases: TGTGCCAGCAGTCTTGAGACTTGGAGCTATGGCTACACCTTC.